Sequencing of this T cell receptor beta chain was carried out in a study of control samples from healthy donors and cancer patients. This clone was found once. V was trimmed by 6 bases and J by 6 bases, leaving 26 bases between them. Per the germline V gene, CDR1 is SGHAT and CDR2 is FQNNGV. The CDR3 extends over 17 amino acids. The repertoire was sequenced with immunoSEQ multiplex PCR; TCRdb's copy has only in-frame clones and lacks some. This table holds 110,000 to 150,000 clones, 85% to 95% found once. The chain has TRBV11-2 and TRBJ1-1; D is perhaps TRBD1 (6 bases). The sample comprised blood. The receptor was derived from a man aged 35 to 55 in good health. CDR3 in amino acids: CASSRTGFRFADPEAFF. The CDR3 nucleotides are TGTGCCAGCAGTCGTACAGGGTTTAGATTTGCTGATCCTGAAGCTTTCTTT.